Below are 5 T cell receptor beta chains sequenced from a single sample in a study of control samples from healthy donors and cancer patients. Profiled with immunoSEQ multiplex PCR; TCRdb holds only in-frame clones, not every one. This table has tens of thousands of clones, around 90% appearing once. The sequenced material came from PBMCs. Source of these receptors: a man aged 55 to 70 with head and neck cancer.

This chain links TRBV18 with TRBJ1-5; the match to TRBD1 covers 7 bases. The CDR3 loop spans 17 amino acids. J was trimmed by 0 bases and V by 1 base; bases with no gene match: 6. Germline CDR1 is KGHSH and CDR2 is LQKENI. The CDR3 loop reads CASSPQKTGNSNQPQHF. The CDR3 region has the DNA TGTGCCAGCTCACCACAGAAGACAGGGAATAGCAATCAGCCCCAGCATTTT.

This chain links TRBV4-3 with TRBJ1-2; D gene uncertain. The CDR3 covers 15 residues. The ends were cut back, 0 bases at V and 4 bases at J, with 12 bases in the middle. Germline lookup yields CDR1 LGHNA and CDR2 YSLEER. The CDR3 nucleotides are TGCGCCAGCAGCCAAGATCCCGCGGGAATCTATGGCTACACCTTC. Its translation is CASSQDPAGIYGYTF.

This rearrangement joins TRBV6-2 or TRBV6-3 to TRBJ2-7, with D tentatively TRBD2 (5 bases). Germline V lookup: CDR1 MNHEY, CDR2 SVGEGT. The ends were cut back, 2 bases at V and 1 base at J, with 18 bases in the middle. CDR3 size: 17 residues. The CDR3 loop is CASSYDTASPGSYEQYF. CDR3 nucleotides: TGTGCCAGCAGTTACGACACGGCCTCTCCGGGGTCCTACGAGCAGTACTTC.

The genes are TRBV11-2 and TRBJ1-1; D uncertain. The CDR3 length is 13 residues. Germline values: CDR1 SGHAT, CDR2 FQNNGV. Trimming took 3 bases from V and 3 from J, leaving 8 bases between them. The CDR3 DNA sequence: TGTGCCAGCAGCTTTAAAGGTGACACTGAAGCTTTCTTT. The encoded protein is CASSFKGDTEAFF.

J is TRBJ2-2 and V is TRBV25-1; no reliable D call. V was clipped by 3 bases and J by 2 bases, with 4 bases between them. Germline V lookup: CDR1 MGHDK, CDR2 SYGVNS. This CDR3 region has 13 residues. CDR3 DNA sequence: TGTGCCAGCAGTGATCATAACACCGGGGAGCTGTTTTTT. Amino acids: CASSDHNTGELFF.